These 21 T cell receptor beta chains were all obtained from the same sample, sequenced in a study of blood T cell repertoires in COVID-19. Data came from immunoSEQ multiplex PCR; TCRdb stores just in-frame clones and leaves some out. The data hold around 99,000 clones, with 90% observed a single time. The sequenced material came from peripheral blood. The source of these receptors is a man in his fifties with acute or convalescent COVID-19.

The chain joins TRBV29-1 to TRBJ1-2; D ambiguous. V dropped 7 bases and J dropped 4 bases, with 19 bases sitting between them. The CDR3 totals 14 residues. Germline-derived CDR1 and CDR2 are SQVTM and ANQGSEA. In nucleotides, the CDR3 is TGCAGCGCAACCGACTCCTTCCGGGGCTATGGCTACACCTTC. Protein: CSATDSFRGYGYTF.

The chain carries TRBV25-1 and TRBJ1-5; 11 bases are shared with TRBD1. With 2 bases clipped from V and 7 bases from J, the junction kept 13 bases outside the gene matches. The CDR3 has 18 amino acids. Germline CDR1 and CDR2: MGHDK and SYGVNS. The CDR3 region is CASSERVRDRGIRQPQHF. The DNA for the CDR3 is TGTGCCAGCAGTGAAAGAGTCCGGGACAGGGGGATCAGACAGCCCCAGCATTTT.

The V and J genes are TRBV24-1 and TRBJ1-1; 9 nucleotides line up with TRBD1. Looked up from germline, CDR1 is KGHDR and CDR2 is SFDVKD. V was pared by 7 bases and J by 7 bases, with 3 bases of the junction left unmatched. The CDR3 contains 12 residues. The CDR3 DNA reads TGTGCCACCAGGGCGGGACAGGGTGAAGCTTTCTTT. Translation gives CATRAGQGEAFF.

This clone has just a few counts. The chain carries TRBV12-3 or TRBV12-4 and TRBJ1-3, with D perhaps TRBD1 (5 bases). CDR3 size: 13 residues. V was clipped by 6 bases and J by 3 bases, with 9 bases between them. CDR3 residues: CASRIQGGNTIYF. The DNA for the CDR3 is TGTGCCAGCAGGATTCAGGGTGGAAACACCATATATTTT.

The CDR3: CAWISGGRQYF. DNA of the CDR3: TGTGCCTGGATCTCGGGCGGGAGACAGTACTTC. The V call is TRBV30, the J call TRBJ2-7, with 7 bases that match TRBD2. CDR3 length: 11 residues. With V trimmed by 4 bases and J by 10 bases, 7 bases remained unmatched. Germline CDR1 GTSNPN, CDR2 SVGIG (reference sequence).

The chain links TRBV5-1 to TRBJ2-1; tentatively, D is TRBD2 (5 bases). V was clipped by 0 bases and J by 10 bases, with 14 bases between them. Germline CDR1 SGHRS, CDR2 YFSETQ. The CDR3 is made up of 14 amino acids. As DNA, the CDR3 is TGCGCCAGCAGCTTGGATTCGGGATCCCGGGAGCAGTTCTTC. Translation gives CASSLDSGSREQFF.

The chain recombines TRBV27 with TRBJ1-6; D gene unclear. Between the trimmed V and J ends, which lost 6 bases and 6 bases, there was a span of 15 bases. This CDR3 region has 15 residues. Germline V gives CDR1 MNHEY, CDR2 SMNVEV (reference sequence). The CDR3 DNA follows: TGTGCCAGCAGAACACAGAAAACAGCTAATTCACCCCTCCACTTT. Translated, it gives CASRTQKTANSPLHF.

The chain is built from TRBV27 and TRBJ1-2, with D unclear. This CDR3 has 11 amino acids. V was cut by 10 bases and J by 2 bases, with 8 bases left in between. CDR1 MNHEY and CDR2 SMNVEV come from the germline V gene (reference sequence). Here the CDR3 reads CATNINYGYTF. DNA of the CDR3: TGTGCCACCAACATAAACTATGGCTACACCTTC.

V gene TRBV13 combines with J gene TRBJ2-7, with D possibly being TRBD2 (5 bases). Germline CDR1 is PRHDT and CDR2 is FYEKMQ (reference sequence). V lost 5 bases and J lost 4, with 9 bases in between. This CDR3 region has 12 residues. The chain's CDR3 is CASSITRYEQYF. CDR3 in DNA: TGTGCCAGCAGCATTACTAGATACGAGCAGTACTTC. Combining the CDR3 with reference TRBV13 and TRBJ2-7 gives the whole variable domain AAGVIQSPRHLIKEKRETATLKCYPIPRHDTVYWYQQGPGQDPQFLISFYEKMQSDKGSIPDRFSAQQFSDYHSELNMSSLELGDSALYFCASSITRYEQYFGPGTRLTVT.

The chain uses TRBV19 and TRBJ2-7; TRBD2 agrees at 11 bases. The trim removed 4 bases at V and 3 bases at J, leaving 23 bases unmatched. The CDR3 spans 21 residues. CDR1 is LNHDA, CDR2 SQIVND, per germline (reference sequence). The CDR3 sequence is CASSTRYPHRLAGTEIYEQYF. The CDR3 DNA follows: TGTGCCAGTAGTACCCGTTACCCCCATAGACTAGCGGGAACGGAGATCTACGAGCAGTACTTC.

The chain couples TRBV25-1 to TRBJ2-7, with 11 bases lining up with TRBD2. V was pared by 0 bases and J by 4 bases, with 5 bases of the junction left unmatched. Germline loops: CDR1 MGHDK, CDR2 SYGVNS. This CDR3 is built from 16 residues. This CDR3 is CASSEYTSGSRYEQYF. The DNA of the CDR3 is TGTGCCAGCAGTGAATACACTAGCGGGAGTAGATACGAGCAGTACTTC.

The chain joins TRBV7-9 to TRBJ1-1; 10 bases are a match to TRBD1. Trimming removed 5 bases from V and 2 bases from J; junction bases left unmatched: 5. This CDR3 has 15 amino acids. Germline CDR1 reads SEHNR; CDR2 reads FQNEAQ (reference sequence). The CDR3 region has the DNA TGTGCCAGCAGCCAGGACAGGGGGATAAACACTGAAGCTTTCTTT. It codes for CASSQDRGINTEAFF.

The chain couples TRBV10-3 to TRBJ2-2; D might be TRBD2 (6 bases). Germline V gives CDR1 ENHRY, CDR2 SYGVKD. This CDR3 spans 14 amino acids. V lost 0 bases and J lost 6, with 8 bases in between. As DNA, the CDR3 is TGTGCCATCAGTGAGTCGACTAGTCCCGGGGAGCTGTTTTTT. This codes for CAISESTSPGELFF.

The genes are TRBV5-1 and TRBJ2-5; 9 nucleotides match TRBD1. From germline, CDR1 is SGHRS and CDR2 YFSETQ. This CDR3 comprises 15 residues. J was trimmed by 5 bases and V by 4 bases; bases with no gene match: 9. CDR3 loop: CASSQGQGRGETQYF. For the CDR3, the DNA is TGCGCCAGCAGCCAGGGACAGGGACGTGGGGAGACCCAGTACTTC.

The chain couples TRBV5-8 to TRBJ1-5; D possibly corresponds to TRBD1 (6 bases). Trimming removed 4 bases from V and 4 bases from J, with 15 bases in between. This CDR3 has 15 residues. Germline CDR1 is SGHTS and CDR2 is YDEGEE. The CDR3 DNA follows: TGTGCCAGCAGCCGGGGAGGGGGGGATAATCAGCCCCAGCATTTT. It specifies CASSRGGGDNQPQHF.

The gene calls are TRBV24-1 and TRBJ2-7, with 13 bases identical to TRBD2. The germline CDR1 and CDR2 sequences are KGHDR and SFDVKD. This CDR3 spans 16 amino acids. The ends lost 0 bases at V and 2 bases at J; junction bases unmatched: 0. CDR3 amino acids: CATSDLGTSGTYEQYF. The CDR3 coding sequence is TGTGCCACCAGTGATTTGGGGACTAGCGGGACCTACGAGCAGTACTTC.

CDR3 sequence (DNA): TGTGCCAGCAGCAACGGACAGGTTCGTGGCTACACCTTC. Protein sequence: CASSNGQVRGYTF. The chain recombines TRBV7-9 with TRBJ1-2, with 7 bases that match TRBD1. The CDR3 runs 13 residues. CDR1 SEHNR and CDR2 FQNEAQ come from the germline V gene (reference sequence). J gave up 7 bases and V 5 bases, and 7 bases lay outside the gene matches.

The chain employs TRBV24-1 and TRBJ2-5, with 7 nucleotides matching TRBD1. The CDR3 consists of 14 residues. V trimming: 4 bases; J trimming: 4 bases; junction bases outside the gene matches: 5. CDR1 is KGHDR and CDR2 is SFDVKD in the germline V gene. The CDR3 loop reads CATSESGTAETQYF. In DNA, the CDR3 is TGTGCCACCAGTGAGTCCGGGACAGCAGAGACCCAGTACTTC.

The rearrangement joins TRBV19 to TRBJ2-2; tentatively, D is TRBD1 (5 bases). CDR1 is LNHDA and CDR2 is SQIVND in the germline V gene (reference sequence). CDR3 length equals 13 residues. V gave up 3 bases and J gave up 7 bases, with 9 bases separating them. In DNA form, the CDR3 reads TGTGCCAGTAGTATTAAGGGGATCGGGGAGCTGTTTTTT. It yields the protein CASSIKGIGELFF.

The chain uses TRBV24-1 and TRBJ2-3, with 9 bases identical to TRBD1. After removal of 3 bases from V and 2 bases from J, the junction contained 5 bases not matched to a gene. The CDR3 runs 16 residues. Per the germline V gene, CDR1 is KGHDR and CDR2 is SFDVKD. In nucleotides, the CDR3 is TGTGCCACCAGTGATCCAGGGGACAGGGCCACAGATACGCAGTATTTT. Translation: CATSDPGDRATDTQYF.

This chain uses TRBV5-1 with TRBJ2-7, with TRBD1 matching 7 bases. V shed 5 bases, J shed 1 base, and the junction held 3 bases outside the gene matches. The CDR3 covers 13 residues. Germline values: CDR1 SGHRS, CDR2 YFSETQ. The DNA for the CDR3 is TGCGCCAGCAGGACGGGACAGTCCTACGAGCAGTACTTC. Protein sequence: CASRTGQSYEQYF. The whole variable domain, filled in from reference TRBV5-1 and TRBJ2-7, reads KAGVTQTPRYLIKTRGQQVTLSCSPISGHRSVSWYQQTPGQGLQFLFEYFSETQRNKGNFPGRFSGRQFSNSRSEMNVSTLELGDSALYLCASRTGQSYEQYFGPGTRLTVT.